This passage covers 18 T cell receptor beta chains from one sample sequenced in a study of blood T cells in healthy people across ages. Together with a sample-barcoded 5' primer, a J-beta primer mix was included in a second PCR lasting about 7 to 11 cycles. TCRdb recomputed calls from the 5' RACE reads with MiXCR, one row per CDR3 protein. The sample includes roughly 1.6 million distinct CDR3 sequences, about 35% of them seen just once. The source material was blood. The receptor set was obtained from a woman younger than 45 in good health.

At least ten counts were recorded for this clonotype. This rearrangement joins TRBV2 to TRBJ2-2, with unresolved D. This CDR3 region has 13 residues. Germline CDR1 is SNHLY and CDR2 is FYNNEI. Trimming took off 8 bases at V and 4 bases at J, with 11 bases between the two ends. In nucleotides, the CDR3 is TGTGCCAGCCACAGTGTGGGCACCGGGGAGCTGTTTTTT. Translated, it gives CASHSVGTGELFF.

The V call is TRBV29-1, the J call TRBJ1-2; D might be TRBD1 (5 bases). CDR3 length equals 16 residues. The V end was cut by 6 bases, the J end by 4 bases, with 24 bases between. Germline CDR1 reads SQVTM; CDR2 reads ANQGSEA. CDR3 nucleotides: TGCAGCGTAGGAGGTAGCAGGGAAAGTCCCCTCTATGGCTACACCTTC. This codes for CSVGGSRESPLYGYTF. The full variable domain, completed using reference TRBV29-1 and TRBJ1-2, is SAVISQKPSRDICQRGTSLTIQCQVDSQVTMMFWYRQQPGQSLTLIATANQGSEATYESGFVIDKFPISRPNLTFSTLTVSNMSPEDSSIYLCSVGGSRESPLYGYTFGSGTRLTVV.

The table lists this clonotype with many counts. V and J are TRBV29-1 and TRBJ2-1, with 7 bases matching TRBD1. Looked up from germline, CDR1 is SQVTM and CDR2 is ANQGSEA. The CDR3 consists of 15 residues. The ends lost 5 bases at V and 6 bases at J; junction bases unmatched: 13. The CDR3 DNA is TGCAGCGTTCCGCCGGACAGGCTATTCAGCAATGAGCAGTTCTTC. Translated: CSVPPDRLFSNEQFF.

This clonotype was observed a few times. At one boundary the junction diverges from the germline segment, which might be a read error. This rearrangement joins TRBV20-1 to TRBJ2-1; 9 bases agree with TRBD2. The CDR3 spans 16 residues. CDR1 and CDR2 from the germline V gene are DFQATT and SNEGSKA (reference sequence). This CDR3 is CSTSTEREANYNEQFF. For the CDR3, the DNA is TGCAGTACTAGCACTGAGCGGGAGGCTAACTACAATGAGCAGTTCTTC.

This clonotype was counted at least ten times. The J gene is TRBJ1-2, the V gene TRBV20-1, with 7 bases identical to TRBD1. The CDR3 covers 12 residues. The germline V gene has CDR1 DFQATT and CDR2 SNEGSKA (reference sequence). The V and J ends lost 5 bases and 6 bases, in that order; junction bases with no gene match: 6. CDR3 in amino acids: CSAGSTGDGYTF. DNA of the CDR3: TGCAGTGCTGGGTCAACAGGGGATGGCTACACCTTC.

The chain joins TRBV10-3 to TRBJ2-1; D call uncertain. Germline CDR1 and CDR2: ENHRY and SYGVKD. V lost 5 bases to trimming and J lost 0 bases, with 14 bases between them. This CDR3 comprises 16 residues. Here the CDR3 DNA reads TGTGCCATCAGTTGGTATGGGGAAAGCTCCTACAATGAGCAGTTCTTC. This translates into CAISWYGESSYNEQFF.

This chain connects TRBV11-1 to TRBJ2-3; D is undetermined. CDR3 length equals 14 residues. The V end was cut by 5 bases, the J end by 4 bases, with 13 bases between. Germline values: CDR1 SGHAT, CDR2 FQDESV (reference sequence). CDR3 DNA: TGTGCCAGCAGCCCGCCTGGGTGGGCAGATACGCAGTATTTT. This sequence encodes CASSPPGWADTQYF.

The chain combines TRBV29-1 with TRBJ1-1, with D possibly TRBD1 on 6 matching bases. CDR3 length: 12 residues. Per germline, CDR1 SQVTM and CDR2 ANQGSEA. V was shortened by 6 bases and J by 3 bases, with 11 bases between the two germline ends. In DNA, the CDR3 is TGCAGCGTCGGCGGACAGTACACTGAAGCTTTCTTT. Translation: CSVGGQYTEAFF.

This clonotype has more than one count but fewer than ten. CDR3 in amino acids: CSASPPKSGVYNEQFF. Here the CDR3 DNA reads TGCAGTGCTAGTCCCCCTAAGAGCGGGGTGTACAATGAGCAGTTCTTC. This chain joins TRBV20-1 and TRBJ2-1; 7 nucleotides line up with TRBD2. This CDR3 is built from 16 residues. Germline values: CDR1 DFQATT, CDR2 SNEGSKA (reference sequence). The J segment lost 4 bases and the V segment lost 3 bases, leaving 12 bases of the junction unmatched.

This clonotype was recorded a few times. V usage is TRBV7-9 and J usage is TRBJ2-7; D is undetermined. The CDR3 contains 15 residues. The V gene lost 1 base and the J gene lost 2 bases, with 12 bases spanning the gap. CDR1 and CDR2 from the germline V gene are SEHNR and FQNEAQ (reference sequence). Here the CDR3 reads CASSLESRAAYEQYF. As DNA, the CDR3 is TGTGCCAGCAGCTTAGAAAGCCGAGCTGCCTACGAGCAGTACTTC.

Notes on this clonotype: Germline is not matched at one junction end, which may reflect a read error. The chain links TRBV3-1 to TRBJ2-5, with D possibly matching TRBD2 (5 bases). Per germline, CDR1 LGHDT and CDR2 YNNKEL (reference sequence). The CDR3 is 13 amino acids. This chain's CDR3 is CASSRGGQGTQYF. The CDR3, as DNA: TGTGCCAGCAGCCGAGGAGGTCAAGGGACCCAGTACTTC.

This clonotype was observed a single time. The chain links TRBV12-3 or TRBV12-4 to TRBJ1-2, with 9 bases lining up with TRBD1. V trimming: 4 bases; J trimming: 6 bases; junction bases outside the gene matches: 3. The CDR3 covers 13 residues. This CDR3 reads CASSWDREDGYTF. In DNA form, the CDR3 reads TGTGCCAGCAGTTGGGACAGGGAGGATGGCTACACCTTC.

This clonotype was detected only a few times. The V call is TRBV20-1, the J call TRBJ2-5, with 7 bases aligning to TRBD2. The CDR3 length is 15 residues. Trimming at V came to 3 bases and at J to 2 bases, leaving 9 bases not matched to a gene. Germline V gene data show CDR1 as DFQATT and CDR2 as SNEGSKA (reference sequence). CDR3 sequence: CSASWGRGTQETQYF. CDR3 nucleotide sequence: TGCAGTGCTAGTTGGGGGAGGGGAACTCAAGAGACCCAGTACTTC.

This clonotype appeared a few times. This chain links TRBV3-1 with TRBJ1-2, with 7 bases that match TRBD1. This CDR3 has 15 amino acids. The V gene end was trimmed by 4 bases and the J gene end by 2 bases; junction bases not matched to a gene: 7. Germline lookup yields CDR1 LGHDT and CDR2 YNNKEL (reference sequence). CDR3 sequence: CASSPAGGGNYGYTF. The CDR3 DNA sequence: TGTGCCAGCAGCCCCGCGGGAGGGGGCAACTATGGCTACACCTTC. The full variable domain, rest sourced from reference TRBV3-1 and TRBJ1-2, is DTAVSQTPKYLVTQMGNDKSIKCEQNLGHDTMYWYKQDSKKFLKIMFSYNNKELIINETVPNRFSPKSPDKAHLNLHINSLELGDSAVYFCASSPAGGGNYGYTFGSGTRLTVV.

This clonotype has a count of ten or more. The chain carries TRBV5-1 and TRBJ2-5; 8 bases agree with TRBD1. Germline V lookup: CDR1 SGHRS, CDR2 YFSETQ. The CDR3 has 16 residues. V was clipped by 0 bases and J by 2 bases; unmatched bases: 6. The CDR3 DNA sequence: TGCGCCAGCAGCTTGGCCCCGACAGGGGCACAAGAGACCCAGTACTTC. This gives the protein CASSLAPTGAQETQYF.

This clonotype was found a few times. The chain couples TRBV21-1 to TRBJ2-7. TRBV21-1 is reported as a pseudogene. The CDR3 totals 13 residues. The CDR3 spells CASSKEKGHEQYF. The CDR3 nucleotides read TGTGCCAGCAGCAAAGAGAAGGGTCACGAGCAGTACTTC.

The rearrangement links TRBV5-6 to TRBJ2-4, with 7 bases that match TRBD2. The J call may be in error: the DNA end matches TRBJ2-7 better. In germline, CDR1 is SGHDT, CDR2 YYEEEE. There are 12 residues in the CDR3. The CDR3 loop reads CASTGGGTEQYF. CDR3 coding DNA: TGTGCCAGCACGGGAGGTGGGACCGAGCAGTACTTC.

The gene calls are TRBV27 and TRBJ2-5, with D maybe TRBD1 (5 bases). The CDR3 totals 13 residues. V shed 7 bases and J shed 2 bases, with 11 bases lying between them. Germline lookup yields CDR1 MNHEY and CDR2 SMNVEV (reference sequence). In DNA form, the CDR3 reads TGTGCCAGCATGGCAGGGTCACAAGAGACCCAGTACTTC. It codes for CASMAGSQETQYF.